The entry below describes one TCR beta chain. This CDR3 region has 14 residues. Germline V gene sequence: CDR1 KGHSH, CDR2 LQKENI. V was cut by 3 bases and J by 6 bases, with 12 bases left in between. The sample originates from a study of blood T cell repertoires in COVID-19. About the research overall: Collection of acute and convalescent COVID-19 samples took place in the United States, Italy and Spain. Sample material is recorded as cDNA or gDNA derived from T cells, B-cell-depleted T cells, or PBMCs.

Data came from immunoSEQ multiplex PCR; TCRdb stores just in-frame clones and leaves some out. Of 50,000 to 75,000 clones in the sample, under 95% were seen once. The sequencing sample was made of peripheral blood. The V gene is TRBV18, the J gene TRBJ1-5; no clear D. The TCR sequence derives from an older man with active COVID-19. CDR3 DNA: TGTGCCAGCTCACCTAATTACGCGAGTCAGCCCCAGCATTTT. Translating gives CASSPNYASQPQHF.